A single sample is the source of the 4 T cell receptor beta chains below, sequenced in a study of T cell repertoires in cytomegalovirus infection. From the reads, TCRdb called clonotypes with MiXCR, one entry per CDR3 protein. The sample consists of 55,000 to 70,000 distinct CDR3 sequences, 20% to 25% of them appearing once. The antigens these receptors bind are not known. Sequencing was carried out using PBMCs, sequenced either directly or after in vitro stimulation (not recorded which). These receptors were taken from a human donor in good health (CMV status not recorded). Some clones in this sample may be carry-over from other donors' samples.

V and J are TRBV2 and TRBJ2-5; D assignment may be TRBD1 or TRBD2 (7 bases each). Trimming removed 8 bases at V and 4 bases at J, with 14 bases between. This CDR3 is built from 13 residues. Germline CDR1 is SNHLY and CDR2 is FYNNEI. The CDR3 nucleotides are TGTGCCAGCCCACAGGGGAGGGGAGAGACCCAGTACTTC. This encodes CASPQGRGETQYF. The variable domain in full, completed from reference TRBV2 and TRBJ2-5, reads EPEVTQTPSHQVTQMGQEVILRCVPISNHLYFYWYRQILGQKVEFLVSFYNNEISEKSEIFDDQFSVERPDGSNFTLKIRSTKLEDSAMYFCASPQGRGETQYFGPGTRLLVL.

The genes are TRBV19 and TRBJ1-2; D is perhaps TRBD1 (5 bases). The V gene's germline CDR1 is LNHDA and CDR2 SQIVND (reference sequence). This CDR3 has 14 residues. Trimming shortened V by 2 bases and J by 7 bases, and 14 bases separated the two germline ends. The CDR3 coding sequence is TGTGCCAGTAGTATATCGTCGGGGCTCAGTGGCTACACCTTC. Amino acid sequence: CASSISSGLSGYTF.

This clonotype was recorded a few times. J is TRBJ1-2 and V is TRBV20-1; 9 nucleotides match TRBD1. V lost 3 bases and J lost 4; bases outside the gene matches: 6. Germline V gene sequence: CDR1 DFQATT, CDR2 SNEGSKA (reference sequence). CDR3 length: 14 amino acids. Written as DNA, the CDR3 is TGCAGTGCTAGGGGACAGGGCCTCACCTATGGCTACACCTTC. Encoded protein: CSARGQGLTYGYTF.

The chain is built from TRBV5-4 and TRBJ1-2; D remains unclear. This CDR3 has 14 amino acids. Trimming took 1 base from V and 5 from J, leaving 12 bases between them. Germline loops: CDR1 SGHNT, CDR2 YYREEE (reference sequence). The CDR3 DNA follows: TGTGCCAGCAGCTTGAAGGGTTTAGATTATGGCTACACCTTC. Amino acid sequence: CASSLKGLDYGYTF.